Sequencing of this T cell receptor (beta chain) was carried out in a study of cytomegalovirus exposure and HLA in healthy donors. In regard to this clone: The antigen remains unidentified.

V was pared by 4 bases and J by 0 bases, with 10 bases of the junction left unmatched. Germline lookup yields CDR1 SGHAT and CDR2 FQDESV (reference sequence). CDR3 length: 17 amino acids. Findings of the study overall: Within a later analysis, the majority of CMV-associated TCR beta chains appeared HLA-restricted.

13 Jbeta primers and 60 Vbeta primers were used for the PCR. Data came from immunoSEQ multiplex PCR; TCRdb stores just in-frame clones and leaves some out. Of approximately 110,000 clones in the sample, around 70% were seen once. The origin of this receptor is a middle-aged woman in good health and CMV-seronegative. The sequenced sample consisted of PBMCs. The chain uses TRBV11-1 and TRBJ2-7; 9 bases line up with TRBD2. This CDR3 is CASSWGTSSGNSYEQYF. CDR3 bases: TGTGCCAGCAGCTGGGGAACGTCTAGCGGGAACTCCTACGAGCAGTACTTC.